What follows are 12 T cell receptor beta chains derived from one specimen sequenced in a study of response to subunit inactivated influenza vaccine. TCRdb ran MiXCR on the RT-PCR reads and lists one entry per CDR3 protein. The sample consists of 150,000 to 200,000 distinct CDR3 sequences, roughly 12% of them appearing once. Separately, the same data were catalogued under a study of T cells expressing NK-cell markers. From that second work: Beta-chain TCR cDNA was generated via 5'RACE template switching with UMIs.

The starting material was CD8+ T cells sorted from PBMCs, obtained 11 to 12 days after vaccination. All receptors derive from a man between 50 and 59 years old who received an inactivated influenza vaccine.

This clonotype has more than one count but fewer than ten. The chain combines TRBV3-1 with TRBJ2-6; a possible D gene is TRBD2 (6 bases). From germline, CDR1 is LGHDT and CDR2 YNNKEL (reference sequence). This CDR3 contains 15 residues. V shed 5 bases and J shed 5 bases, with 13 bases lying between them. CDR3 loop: CASSSGTGRANVLTF. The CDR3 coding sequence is TGTGCCAGCAGCTCAGGGACTGGGAGGGCCAACGTCCTGACTTTC.

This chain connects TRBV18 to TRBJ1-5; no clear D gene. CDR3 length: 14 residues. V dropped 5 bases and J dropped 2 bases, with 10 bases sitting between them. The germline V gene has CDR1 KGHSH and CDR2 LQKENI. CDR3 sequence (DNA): TGTGCCAGCTCATCCGGTGGGGGCAATCAGCCCCAGCATTTT. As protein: CASSSGGGNQPQHF.

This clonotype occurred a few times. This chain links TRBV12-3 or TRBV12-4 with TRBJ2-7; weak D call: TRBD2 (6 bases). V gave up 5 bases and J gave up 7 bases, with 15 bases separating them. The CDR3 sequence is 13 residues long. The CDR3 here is CASSQTGTGEQYF. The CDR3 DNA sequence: TGTGCCAGCAGTCAGACCGGGACTGGGGAGCAGTACTTC.

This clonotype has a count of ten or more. This CDR3 is CSVERDLPSTQYF. CDR3 nucleotide sequence: TGCAGCGTTGAAAGGGACTTGCCGTCGACGCAGTATTTT. The chain uses TRBV29-1 and TRBJ2-3, with D possibly matching TRBD2 (6 bases). There are 13 residues in the CDR3. CDR1 and CDR2 from the germline V gene are SQVTM and ANQGSEA. Trimming removed 2 bases from V and 9 bases from J, with 15 bases in between.

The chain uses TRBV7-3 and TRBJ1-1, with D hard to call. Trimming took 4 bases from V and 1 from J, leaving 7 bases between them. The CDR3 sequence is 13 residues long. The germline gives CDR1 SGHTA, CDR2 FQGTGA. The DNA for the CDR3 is TGTGCCAGCAGCTCGGACGGGAACACTGAAGCTTTCTTT. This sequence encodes CASSSDGNTEAFF. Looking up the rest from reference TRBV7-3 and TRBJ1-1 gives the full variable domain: GAGVSQTPSNKVTEKGKYVELRCDPISGHTALYWYRQSLGQGPEFLIYFQGTGAADDSGLPNDRFFAVRPEGSVSTLKIQRTERGDSAVYLCASSSDGNTEAFFGQGTRLTVV.

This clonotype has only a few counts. CDR3 loop: CASSLVVWGESSYNEQFF. For the CDR3, the DNA is TGTGCCAGCAGCTTAGTAGTGTGGGGGGAGTCGTCTTACAATGAGCAGTTCTTC. This chain connects TRBV11-1 to TRBJ2-1, with D tentatively TRBD2 (6 bases). V lost 1 base to trimming and J lost 4 bases, with 20 bases between them. The CDR3 covers 18 residues. CDR1 is SGHAT, CDR2 FQDESV, per germline (reference sequence). The variable domain in full, completed from reference TRBV11-1 and TRBJ2-1, reads EAEVAQSPRYKITEKSQAVAFWCDPISGHATLYWYRQILGQGPELLVQFQDESVVDDSQLPKDRFSAERLKGVDSTLKIQPAELGDSAMYLCASSLVVWGESSYNEQFFGPGTRLTVL.

CDR3: CASSEVGTGREQYF. DNA of the CDR3: TGTGCCAGCAGTGAAGTGGGGACAGGGAGGGAGCAGTACTTC. The V call is TRBV2, the J call TRBJ2-7; TRBD1 aligns across 9 bases. The CDR3 has 14 residues. The V gene's germline CDR1 is SNHLY and CDR2 FYNNEI. After removal of 1 base from V and 7 bases from J, the junction contained 5 bases not matched to a gene.

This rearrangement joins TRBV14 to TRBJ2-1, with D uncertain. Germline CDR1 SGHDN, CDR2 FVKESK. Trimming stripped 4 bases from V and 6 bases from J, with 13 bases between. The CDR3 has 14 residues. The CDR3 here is CASSPSLFGNEQFF. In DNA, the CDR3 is TGTGCCAGCAGCCCGTCGTTGTTTGGCAATGAGCAGTTCTTC.

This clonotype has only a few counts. As DNA, the CDR3 is TGTGCCATCAGTGACGGGACGTTTATGAACACTGAAGCTTTCTTT. Its translation: CAISDGTFMNTEAFF. The chain joins TRBV10-3 to TRBJ1-1; a possible D gene is TRBD1 (5 bases). Trimming shortened V by 3 bases and J by 0 bases, and 11 bases separated the two germline ends. CDR3 length: 15 amino acids. From germline, CDR1 is ENHRY and CDR2 SYGVKD.

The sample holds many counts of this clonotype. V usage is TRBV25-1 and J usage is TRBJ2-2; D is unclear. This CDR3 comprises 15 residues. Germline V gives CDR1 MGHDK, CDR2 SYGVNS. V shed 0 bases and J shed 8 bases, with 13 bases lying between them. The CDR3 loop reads CASSEYPLGPGELFF. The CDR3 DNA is TGTGCCAGCAGTGAATATCCCTTAGGTCCGGGGGAGCTGTTTTTT.

The CDR3 DNA sequence: TGTGCCAGCAGCTTCGGGACTCCTTACAATGAGCAGTTCTTC. Amino acid sequence: CASSFGTPYNEQFF. The rearrangement links TRBV7-9 to TRBJ2-1, with D perhaps matching TRBD2 (6 bases). This CDR3 is 14 amino acids long. Germline CDR1 reads SEHNR; CDR2 reads FQNEAQ (reference sequence). V lost 3 bases and J lost 4, with 10 bases in between.

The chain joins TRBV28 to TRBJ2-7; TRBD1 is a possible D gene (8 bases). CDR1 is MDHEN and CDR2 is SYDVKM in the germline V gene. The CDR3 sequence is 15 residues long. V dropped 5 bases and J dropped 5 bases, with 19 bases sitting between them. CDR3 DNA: TGTGCCAGCAGTCGGGAGGACAGGGACATCGACGAGCAGTACTTC. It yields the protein CASSREDRDIDEQYF.